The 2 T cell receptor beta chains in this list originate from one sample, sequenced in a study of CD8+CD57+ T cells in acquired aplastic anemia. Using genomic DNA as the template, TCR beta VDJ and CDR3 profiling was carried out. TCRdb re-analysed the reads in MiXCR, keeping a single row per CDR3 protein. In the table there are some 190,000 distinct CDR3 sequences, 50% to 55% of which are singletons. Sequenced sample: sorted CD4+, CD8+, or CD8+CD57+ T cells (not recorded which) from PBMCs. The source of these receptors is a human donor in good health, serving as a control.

Here the CDR3 reads CASSHTGTGGEGYTF. The CDR3 nucleotides are TGCGCCAGCAGCCATACCGGGACAGGGGGCGAGGGCTACACCTTC. The V and J genes are TRBV10-1 and TRBJ1-2; TRBD1 matches at 12 bases. With V trimmed by 6 bases and J by 8 bases, 10 bases remained unmatched. CDR3 size: 15 residues. In germline, CDR1 is WNHNN, CDR2 SYGVQD (reference sequence).

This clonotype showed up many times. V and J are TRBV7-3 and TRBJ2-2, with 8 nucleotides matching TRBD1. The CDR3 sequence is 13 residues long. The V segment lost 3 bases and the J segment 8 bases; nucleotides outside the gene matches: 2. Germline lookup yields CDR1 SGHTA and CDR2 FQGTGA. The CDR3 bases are TGTGCCAGCAGCTTGGGGACAGGTGGGGAGCTGTTTTTT. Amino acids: CASSLGTGGELFF.